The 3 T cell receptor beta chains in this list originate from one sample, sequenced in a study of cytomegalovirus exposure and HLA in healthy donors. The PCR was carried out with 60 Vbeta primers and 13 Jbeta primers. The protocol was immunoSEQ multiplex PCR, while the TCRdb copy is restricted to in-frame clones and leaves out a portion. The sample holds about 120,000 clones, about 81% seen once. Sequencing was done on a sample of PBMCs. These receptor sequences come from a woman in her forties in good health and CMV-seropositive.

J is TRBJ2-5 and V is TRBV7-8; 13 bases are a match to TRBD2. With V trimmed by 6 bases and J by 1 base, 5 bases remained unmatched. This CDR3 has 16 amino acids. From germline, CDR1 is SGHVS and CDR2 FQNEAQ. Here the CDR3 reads CASRRLAGGPQETQYF. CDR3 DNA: TGTGCCAGCAGGCGACTAGCGGGAGGCCCCCAAGAGACCCAGTACTTC.

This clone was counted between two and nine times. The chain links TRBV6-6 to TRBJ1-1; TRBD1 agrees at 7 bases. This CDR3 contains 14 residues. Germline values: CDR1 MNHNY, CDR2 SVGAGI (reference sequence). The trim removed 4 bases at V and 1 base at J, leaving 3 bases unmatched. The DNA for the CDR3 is TGTGCCAGCAGTTTAGGGGGCGGGAACACTGAAGCTTTCTTT. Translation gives CASSLGGGNTEAFF.

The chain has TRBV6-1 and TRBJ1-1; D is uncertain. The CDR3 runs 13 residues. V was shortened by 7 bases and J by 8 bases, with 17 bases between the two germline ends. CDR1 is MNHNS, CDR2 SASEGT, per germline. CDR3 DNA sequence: TGTGCCAGCACTTTAGTTCCCCATTTGGAAGCTTTCTTT. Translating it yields CASTLVPHLEAFF.